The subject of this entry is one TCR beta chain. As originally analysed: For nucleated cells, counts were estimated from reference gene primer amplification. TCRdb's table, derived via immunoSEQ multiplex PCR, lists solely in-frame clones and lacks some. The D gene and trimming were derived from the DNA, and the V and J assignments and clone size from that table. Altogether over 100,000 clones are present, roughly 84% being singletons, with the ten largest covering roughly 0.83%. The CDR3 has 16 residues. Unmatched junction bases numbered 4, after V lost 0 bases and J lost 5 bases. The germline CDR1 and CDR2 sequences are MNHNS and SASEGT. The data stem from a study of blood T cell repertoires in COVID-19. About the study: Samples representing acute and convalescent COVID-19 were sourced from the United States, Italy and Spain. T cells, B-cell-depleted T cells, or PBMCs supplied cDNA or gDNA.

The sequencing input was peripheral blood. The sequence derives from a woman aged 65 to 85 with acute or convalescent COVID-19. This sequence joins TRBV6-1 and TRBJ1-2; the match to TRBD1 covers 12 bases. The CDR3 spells CASSEAGTGGTYGYTF. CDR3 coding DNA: TGTGCCAGCAGTGAAGCGGGGACAGGGGGCACATATGGCTACACCTTC.